These 32 T cell receptor beta chains were sequenced from one sample in a study of identical twins. TCRdb itself ran the 5' RACE reads through MiXCR, one entry per CDR3 protein. The profile covers 1.5 million or so distinct CDR3 sequences, with roughly a third appearing a single time and over 0.25% taken by the ten largest. The sample was cord blood. The receptor source for this set is a newborn girl in good health.

A few counts support this clonotype. The chain combines TRBV20-1 with TRBJ2-5, with TRBD1 matching 7 bases. The V and J ends lost 4 bases and 4 bases, in that order; junction bases with no gene match: 15. This CDR3 comprises 16 residues. Looked up from germline, CDR1 is DFQATT and CDR2 is SNEGSKA (reference sequence). The chain's CDR3 is CSAKGVLTGSGETQYF. CDR3 nucleotides: TGCAGTGCTAAGGGAGTTTTGACAGGGAGCGGAGAGACCCAGTACTTC.

V is TRBV5-1 and J is TRBJ1-5, with D tentatively TRBD1 (5 bases). This CDR3 has 15 amino acids. Germline V gene data show CDR1 as SGHRS and CDR2 as YFSETQ. The germline V and J ends were trimmed by 4 bases and 6 bases, with 17 bases remaining between them. CDR3 DNA sequence: TGCGCCAGCAGCCCCCTCGGGGGTGTGGGTCAGCCCCAGCATTTT. This sequence encodes CASSPLGGVGQPQHF.

The chain employs TRBV18 and TRBJ2-5; D may be TRBD2 (5 bases). The germline V gene encodes CDR1 KGHSH and CDR2 LQKENI. The CDR3 covers 15 residues. V lost 2 bases and J 5 bases, leaving 15 bases between the germline ends. Here the CDR3 DNA reads TGTGCCAGCTCACCAAGTGGCAGGAGGTGGGAGACCCAGTACTTC. Protein: CASSPSGRRWETQYF.

A few counts support this clonotype. The rearrangement uses TRBV20-1 and TRBJ1-2; a weak D match, TRBD1 (6 bases). Looked up from germline, CDR1 is DFQATT and CDR2 is SNEGSKA (reference sequence). V shed 5 bases and J shed 9 bases, with 16 bases lying between them. The CDR3 is 12 amino acids. CDR3 coding DNA: TGCAGTGCTGGGCGGGGGCCTATCAGCTACACCTTC. Translation gives CSAGRGPISYTF.

This clonotype has only a few counts. This sequence joins TRBV6-1 and TRBJ2-5; no firm D call. V lost 1 base and J 10 bases, leaving 7 bases between the germline ends. Looked up from germline, CDR1 is MNHNS and CDR2 is SASEGT. The CDR3 extends over 11 amino acids. The CDR3 loop is CASSEVAFQYF. The CDR3 DNA follows: TGTGCCAGCAGTGAAGTGGCGTTCCAGTACTTC.

Remarks on this clonotype: A read error may account for a junction end that differs from germline. The rearrangement joins TRBV6-6 to TRBJ2-3; D is perhaps TRBD1 or TRBD2 (6 bases each). The CDR3 covers 13 residues. Germline loops: CDR1 MNHNY, CDR2 SVGAGI (reference sequence). The CDR3 coding sequence is TGTACCAGCAGGGGAGGACTCACAGATACGCAGTATTTT. It translates to CTSRGGLTDTQYF.

The rearrangement links TRBV2 to TRBJ2-3; D not resolved. The V and J ends lost 2 bases and 0 bases respectively, with 12 bases between them. CDR3 length: 16 residues. Germline V gene sequence: CDR1 SNHLY, CDR2 FYNNEI. The CDR3 protein is CASSETPMMSTDTQYF. The CDR3 DNA is TGTGCCAGCAGTGAAACCCCCATGATGAGCACAGATACGCAGTATTTT.

This clonotype was counted between two and nine times. The chain joins TRBV3-1 to TRBJ2-1; no clear D gene. The V gene lost 4 bases and the J gene lost 2 bases, with 9 bases spanning the gap. The CDR3 is 14 amino acids. Germline CDR1 is LGHDT and CDR2 is YNNKEL (reference sequence). The CDR3 region is CASSPPDTYNEQFF. CDR3 coding DNA: TGTGCCAGCAGCCCCCCCGACACCTACAATGAGCAGTTCTTC.

CDR3 amino acids: CASSSAPSGRGTQYF. The CDR3 DNA reads TGTGCCAGCAGTTCGGCACCTAGCGGCCGGGGGACCCAGTACTTC. The V call is TRBV28, the J call TRBJ2-7; TRBD2 agrees at 7 bases. Near its end, the DNA agrees better with TRBJ2-5, so the J call may be wrong. This CDR3 has 15 amino acids. Germline loops: CDR1 MDHEN, CDR2 SYDVKM.

The chain has TRBV6-6 and TRBJ2-7, with 7 nucleotides matching TRBD1. The CDR3 loop spans 15 amino acids. Germline assignment: CDR1 MNHNY and CDR2 SVGAGI (reference sequence). V lost 7 bases and J lost 4; bases outside the gene matches: 13. CDR3: CASTETGTESYEQYF. CDR3 DNA: TGTGCCAGCACCGAAACCGGGACAGAGTCTTACGAGCAGTACTTC.

The rearrangement uses TRBV5-1 and TRBJ2-5; D is unresolved. Germline loops: CDR1 SGHRS, CDR2 YFSETQ. The CDR3 covers 13 residues. The germline V and J ends were trimmed by 5 bases and 2 bases, with 10 bases remaining between them. The CDR3: CASRVTGQETQYF. The CDR3 DNA is TGCGCCAGCAGGGTTACTGGTCAAGAGACCCAGTACTTC.

This sequence joins TRBV20-1 and TRBJ2-3; TRBD2 is a possible D gene (5 bases). Per germline, CDR1 DFQATT and CDR2 SNEGSKA (reference sequence). V dropped 5 bases and J dropped 2 bases, with 17 bases sitting between them. There are 15 residues in the CDR3. The CDR3 DNA reads TGCAGTGCTGCCCTACTAGGCCCCCTCACAGATACGCAGTATTTT. Translating it yields CSAALLGPLTDTQYF.

DNA of the CDR3: TGTGCCAGCAGTAAGACCGGGACAGGGGGCTATGGCTACACCTTC. This translates into CASSKTGTGGYGYTF. V is TRBV25-1 and J is TRBJ1-2; 11 bases line up with TRBD1. Per germline, CDR1 MGHDK and CDR2 SYGVNS. With 5 bases clipped from V and 4 bases from J, the junction kept 6 bases outside the gene matches. The CDR3 contains 15 residues.

This clonotype was seen only a few times. The chain joins TRBV29-1 to TRBJ2-7, with a tentative D call TRBD2 (5 bases). CDR1 SQVTM and CDR2 ANQGSEA come from the germline V gene. The CDR3 extends over 11 amino acids. V was pared by 3 bases and J by 6 bases, with 9 bases between. The CDR3 coding sequence is TGCAGCGTTGACCTGGGGAGCGAGCAGTACTTC. This gives the protein CSVDLGSEQYF.

Comment on this clonotype: The junction differs from germline at one of its ends, possibly a read error. This chain links TRBV14 with TRBJ2-1, with 7 bases identical to TRBD2. Germline V gives CDR1 SGHDN, CDR2 FVKESK. CDR3 length equals 16 residues. CDR3 loop: CASSQGGGGPYNEQLF. The CDR3 DNA follows: TGTGCCAGCAGCCAAGGGGGCGGGGGACCCTACAATGAGCAGTTATTC.

The J gene is TRBJ2-3, the V gene TRBV30, with 11 nucleotides matching TRBD2. Trimming removed 0 bases from V and 4 bases from J; junction bases left unmatched: 15. The CDR3 length is 19 residues. CDR1 GTSNPN and CDR2 SVGIG come from the germline V gene (reference sequence). CDR3 loop: CAWSVSGVTSGVFSDTQYF. CDR3 sequence (DNA): TGTGCCTGGAGTGTATCTGGGGTGACTAGCGGGGTGTTCTCAGATACGCAGTATTTT.

There are a few counts of this clonotype. The chain carries TRBV3-1 and TRBJ1-2; D gene uncertain. There are 14 residues in the CDR3. The V gene's germline CDR1 is LGHDT and CDR2 YNNKEL (reference sequence). Between the trimmed V and J ends, which lost 4 bases and 3 bases, there was a span of 12 bases. CDR3 nucleotide sequence: TGTGCCAGCAGCCTAGTTGGGAGATACTATGGCTACACCTTC. This codes for CASSLVGRYYGYTF. Variable domain in full (rest from reference TRBV3-1 and TRBJ1-2): DTAVSQTPKYLVTQMGNDKSIKCEQNLGHDTMYWYKQDSKKFLKIMFSYNNKELIINETVPNRFSPKSPDKAHLNLHINSLELGDSAVYFCASSLVGRYYGYTFGSGTRLTVV.

This clonotype has a handful of counts. The chain carries TRBV6-6 and TRBJ1-2; D gene uncertain. Trimming took off 4 bases at V and 5 bases at J, with 14 bases between the two ends. From germline, CDR1 is MNHNY and CDR2 SVGAGI (reference sequence). The CDR3 runs 14 residues. The CDR3 sequence is CASSWADGGYGYTF. The CDR3 coding sequence is TGTGCCAGCAGTTGGGCGGACGGAGGGTATGGCTACACCTTC.

This clonotype was seen a few times. This sequence joins TRBV12-3 or TRBV12-4 and TRBJ1-2; 10 nucleotides align to TRBD1. The ends lost 5 bases at V and 0 bases at J; junction bases unmatched: 3. This CDR3 comprises 15 residues. CDR3 coding DNA: TGTGCCAGCAGTGAGGGACAGGGGACTAACTATGGCTACACCTTC. It is translated as CASSEGQGTNYGYTF.

The CDR3 spells CASNHRGHEKLFF. CDR3 in DNA: TGTGCCAGCAACCATAGGGGCCATGAAAAACTGTTTTTT. The chain combines TRBV21-1 with TRBJ1-4; the listed D gene, TRBD1, was not tested against the DNA. TRBV21-1 is annotated as a pseudogene. The CDR3 is 13 residues long.

V gene TRBV30 combines with J gene TRBJ1-4; no clear D. Trimming left V 2 bases short and J 3 bases short, with 10 bases between. This CDR3 contains 14 residues. CDR1 is GTSNPN and CDR2 is SVGIG in the germline V gene (reference sequence). The CDR3 is CAWSPDYSNEKLFF. The CDR3 nucleotides read TGTGCCTGGAGTCCGGACTACTCTAATGAAAAACTGTTTTTT.

V is TRBV19 and J is TRBJ2-3; possibly TRBD2 for D (5 bases). This CDR3 is built from 14 residues. The germline V gene encodes CDR1 LNHDA and CDR2 SQIVND (reference sequence). V lost 5 bases to trimming and J lost 2 bases, with 11 bases between them. CDR3 in DNA: TGTGCCAGTAGTGCAGCCGGGGACACAGATACGCAGTATTTT. Translated, it gives CASSAAGDTDTQYF.

This clonotype was observed many times. V gene TRBV9 combines with J gene TRBJ1-2; D call uncertain. V shed 0 bases and J shed 0 bases, with 3 bases lying between them. The germline V gene has CDR1 SGDLS and CDR2 YYNGEE. The CDR3 runs 13 residues. The CDR3, as DNA: TGTGCCAGCAGCGTAGCAGCTAACTATGGCTACACCTTC. It yields the protein CASSVAANYGYTF.

This clonotype has just a few counts. The chain has TRBV27 and TRBJ2-1; D possibly corresponds to TRBD2 (5 bases). This CDR3 has 15 amino acids. Germline CDR1 is MNHEY and CDR2 is SMNVEV (reference sequence). The V and J ends lost 2 bases and 5 bases respectively, with 13 bases between them. CDR3 amino acids: CASSLPQAGHNEQFF. CDR3 nucleotides: TGTGCCAGCAGTTTACCCCAGGCGGGCCACAATGAGCAGTTCTTC.

The table lists this clonotype with many counts. The chain is built from TRBV12-3 or TRBV12-4 and TRBJ2-7; 7 nucleotides agree with TRBD1. V gave up 2 bases and J gave up 5 bases; unmatched junction bases: 3. The length of the CDR3 is 13 residues. CDR3 bases: TGTGCCAGCAGTTTAAGAGGGGGCAACGAGCAGTACTTC. Translation: CASSLRGGNEQYF.

In its sample, this clonotype was seen a few times. The V and J genes are TRBV11-2 and TRBJ1-4, with D possibly being TRBD1 (6 bases). V was trimmed by 4 bases and J by 7 bases, leaving 16 bases between them. CDR1 is SGHAT and CDR2 is FQNNGV in the germline V gene. The CDR3 spans 15 residues. DNA of the CDR3: TGTGCCAGCAGCTCGTATTTGGGGGCCTTTGAAAAACTGTTTTTT. Translating it yields CASSSYLGAFEKLFF.

In its sample, this clonotype was seen a few times. CDR3 region: CSVEPTALYNEQYF. DNA of the CDR3: TGCAGCGTTGAGCCCACGGCGCTCTACAATGAGCAGTACTTC. The genes are TRBV29-1 and TRBJ2-1, with no clear D. The end of the DNA aligns better with TRBJ2-7, so the J call may be wrong. The length of the CDR3 is 14 residues. Germline loops: CDR1 SQVTM, CDR2 ANQGSEA.

CDR3 nucleotide sequence: TGCAGCGTTGGGACTAGCTCCTACAATGAGCAGTACTTC. Its protein is CSVGTSSYNEQYF. The rearrangement joins TRBV29-1 to TRBJ2-1; 8 nucleotides match TRBD2. The J call may be incorrect, as the DNA end agrees better with TRBJ2-7. The CDR3 sequence is 13 residues long. The germline gives CDR1 SQVTM, CDR2 ANQGSEA.

In regard to this clonotype: Since a much larger clone is just one base distant, this may be a read error. The chain couples TRBV10-3 to TRBJ1-1, with TRBD1 matching 10 bases. After removal of 2 bases from V and 3 bases from J, the junction contained 0 bases not matched to a gene. This CDR3 has 14 residues. The germline CDR1 and CDR2 sequences are ENHRY and SYGVKD. CDR3 residues: CAISEGQGDTEAFF. Here the CDR3 DNA reads TGTGCCATCAGTGAGGGACAGGGGGACACTGAAGCTTTCTTT.

Only a few counts were recorded for this clonotype. V is TRBV12-3 or TRBV12-4 and J is TRBJ2-1; D is undetermined. The CDR3 runs 12 residues. V lost 6 bases, J lost 13 bases, and 16 bases lay in between. The CDR3: CASSLGLETQFF. The CDR3 DNA reads as TGTGCCAGCAGCCTTGGGCTGGAGACCCAGTTCTTC.

This clonotype has more than one count but fewer than ten. This chain connects TRBV24-1 to TRBJ2-7; the match to TRBD1 covers 8 bases. The CDR3 totals 15 residues. CDR1 and CDR2 (germline): KGHDR, SFDVKD. After removal of 3 bases from V and 1 base from J, the junction contained 4 bases not matched to a gene. The CDR3 DNA reads TGTGCCACCAGTGATGCGGGGACAGGTTCCTACGAGCAGTACTTC. It encodes CATSDAGTGSYEQYF.

This chain links TRBV5-1 with TRBJ2-3, with 13 bases aligning to TRBD2. The CDR3 is made up of 16 amino acids. V was clipped by 4 bases and J by 0 bases; unmatched bases: 2. The germline V gene encodes CDR1 SGHRS and CDR2 YFSETQ. CDR3 coding DNA: TGCGCCAGCAGCGGGACTAGCGGGATGAGCACAGATACGCAGTATTTT. Protein product: CASSGTSGMSTDTQYF.